The clone carrying this T cell receptor (beta chain) has ten or more counts. It was with a sample-barcoded 5' primer and a J-beta primer mix that a second PCR of about 7 to 12 cycles was run. Via MiXCR, TCRdb re-called the 5' RACE reads, giving one row per CDR3 protein. The sample contains over 600,000 distinct CDR3 sequences, around 21% of which appear only once. The data are from a study of blood T cells in healthy people across ages. Trimming cost V 3 bases and J 2 bases, with 13 bases left between them. CDR1 is MDHEN, CDR2 SYDVKM, per germline. The CDR3 totals 15 residues. The chain couples TRBV28 to TRBJ2-5, with a tentative D call TRBD2 (5 bases). The clonotype originates from a man between 70 and 80 years old in good health. The sequencing sample was made of blood. The CDR3 sequence: CASSFSVGDQETQYF. CDR3 bases: TGTGCCAGCAGTTTCTCTGTGGGAGATCAAGAGACCCAGTACTTC.